This T cell receptor (beta chain) was sequenced for a study of blood T cell repertoires in COVID-19. On the study more broadly: From T cells, B-cell-depleted T cells, or PBMCs came the material, which was cDNA or gDNA.

In the source study's methods: Nucleated cell counts were estimated from reference gene primer amplification. Assay: immunoSEQ multiplex PCR; the TCRdb copy retains only in-frame clones and omits some. V, J and clone size were drawn from that table, and D and trimming were deduced from the DNA. The sample lists about 300,000 clones; approximately 86% were seen once. CDR1 is MGHDK and CDR2 is SYGVNS in the germline V gene. V lost 6 bases, J lost 0 bases, and 3 bases stayed unmatched. This CDR3 is 15 amino acids long. Only one count was recorded for this clone. The sequencing sample was made of peripheral blood. This clonotype was sampled from a man in his sixties or seventies with acute or convalescent COVID-19. V and J are TRBV25-1 and TRBJ2-2; 8 positions match TRBD1. This CDR3 is CASRRTGPNTGELFF. In nucleotides, the CDR3 is TGTGCCAGCAGAAGGACAGGGCCGAACACCGGGGAGCTGTTTTTT.